This T cell receptor beta chain originates from a study of PD-L1 blockade in urothelial cancer. Across the study: Blood was subjected to analysis at 3 weeks (second dose) and 6 weeks following treatment start.

This CDR3 is built from 16 residues. Germline lookup yields CDR1 MNHEY and CDR2 SMNVEV (reference sequence). Deletions cut 4 bases from V and 3 bases from J, with 17 bases between. The table came from immunoSEQ multiplex PCR; TCRdb's copy has only in-frame clones and leaves some out. The sample consists of some 41,000 clones, 88% of them appearing once. Patients suffered from locally advanced or metastatic urothelial carcinoma. The chain combines TRBV27 with TRBJ2-3, with D possibly matching TRBD2 (7 bases). The TCR was taken from a woman aged 60-70 years with urothelial cancer. The specimen comprised PBMCs, sampled around atezolizumab (anti-PD-L1) treatment. CDR3 region: CASSSLSAGATDTQYF. The DNA for the CDR3 is TGTGCCAGCAGTTCTCTCTCGGCGGGGGCAACAGATACGCAGTATTTT.